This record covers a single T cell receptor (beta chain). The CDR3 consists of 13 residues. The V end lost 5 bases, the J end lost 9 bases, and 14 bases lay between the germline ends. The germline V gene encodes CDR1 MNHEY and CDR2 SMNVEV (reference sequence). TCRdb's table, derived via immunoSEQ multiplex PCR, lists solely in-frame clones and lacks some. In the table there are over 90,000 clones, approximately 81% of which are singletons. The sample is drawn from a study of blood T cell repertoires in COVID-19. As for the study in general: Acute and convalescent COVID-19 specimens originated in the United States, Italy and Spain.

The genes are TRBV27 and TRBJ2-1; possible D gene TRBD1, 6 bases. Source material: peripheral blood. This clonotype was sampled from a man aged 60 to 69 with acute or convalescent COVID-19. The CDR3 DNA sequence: TGTGCCAGCAGTCCAAACACAGGGCCTGAGCAGTTCTTC. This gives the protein CASSPNTGPEQFF.